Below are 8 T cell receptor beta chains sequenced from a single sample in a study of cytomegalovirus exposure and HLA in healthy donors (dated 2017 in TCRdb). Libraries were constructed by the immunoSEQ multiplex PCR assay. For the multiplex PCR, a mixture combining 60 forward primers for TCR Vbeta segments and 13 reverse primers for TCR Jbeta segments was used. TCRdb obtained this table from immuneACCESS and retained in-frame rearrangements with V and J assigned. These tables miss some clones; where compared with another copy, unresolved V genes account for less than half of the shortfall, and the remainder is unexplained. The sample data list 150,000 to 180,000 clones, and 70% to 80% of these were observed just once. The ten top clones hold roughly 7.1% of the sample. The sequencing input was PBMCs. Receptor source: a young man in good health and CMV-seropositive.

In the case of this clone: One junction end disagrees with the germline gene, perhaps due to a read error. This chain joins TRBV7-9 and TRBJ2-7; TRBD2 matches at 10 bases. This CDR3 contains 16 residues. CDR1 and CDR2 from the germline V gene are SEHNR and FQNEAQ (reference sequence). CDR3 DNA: TGTTCCAGCAGTTCATTAGCAAAGCGGGAGGGCTACGAGCAGTACTTC. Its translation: CSSSSLAKREGYEQYF.

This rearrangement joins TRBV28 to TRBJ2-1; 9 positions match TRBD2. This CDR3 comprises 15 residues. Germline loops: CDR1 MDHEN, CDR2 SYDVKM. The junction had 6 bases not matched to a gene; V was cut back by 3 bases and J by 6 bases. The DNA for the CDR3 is TGTGCCAGCAGTTTTGGCGGGAGGGAGGGCAATGAGCAGTTCTTC. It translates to CASSFGGREGNEQFF. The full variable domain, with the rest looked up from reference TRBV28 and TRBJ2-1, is DVKVTQSSRYLVKRTGEKVFLECVQDMDHENMFWYRQDPGLGLRLIYFSYDVKMKEKGDIPEGYSVSREKKERFSLILESASTNQTSMYLCASSFGGREGNEQFFGPGTRLTVL.

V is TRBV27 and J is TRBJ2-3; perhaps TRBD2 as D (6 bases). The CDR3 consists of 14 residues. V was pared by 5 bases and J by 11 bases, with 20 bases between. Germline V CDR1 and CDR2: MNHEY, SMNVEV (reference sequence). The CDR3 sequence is CASSPGTERFMQYF. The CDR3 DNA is TGTGCCAGCAGTCCTGGGACTGAGCGTTTTATGCAGTATTTT.

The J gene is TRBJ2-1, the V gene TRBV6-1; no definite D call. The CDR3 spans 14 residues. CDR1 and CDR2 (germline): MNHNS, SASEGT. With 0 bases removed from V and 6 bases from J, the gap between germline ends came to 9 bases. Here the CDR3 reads CASSEAGFFNEQFF. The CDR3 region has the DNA TGTGCCAGCAGTGAAGCGGGCTTCTTCAATGAGCAGTTCTTC.

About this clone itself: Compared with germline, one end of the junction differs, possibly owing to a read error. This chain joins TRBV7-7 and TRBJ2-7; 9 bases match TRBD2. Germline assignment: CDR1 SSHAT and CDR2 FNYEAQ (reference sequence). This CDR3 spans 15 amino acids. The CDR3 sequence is CASSKGLARSYEQYF. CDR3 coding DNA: TGTGCTAGCAGCAAAGGACTAGCGAGATCCTACGAGCAGTACTTC. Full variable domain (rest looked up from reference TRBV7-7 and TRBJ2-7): GAGVSQSPRYKVTKRGQDVTLRCDPISSHATLYWYQQALGQGPEFLTYFNYEAQPDKSGLPSDRFSAERPEGSISTLTIQRTEQRDSAMYRCASSKGLARSYEQYFGPGTRLTVT.

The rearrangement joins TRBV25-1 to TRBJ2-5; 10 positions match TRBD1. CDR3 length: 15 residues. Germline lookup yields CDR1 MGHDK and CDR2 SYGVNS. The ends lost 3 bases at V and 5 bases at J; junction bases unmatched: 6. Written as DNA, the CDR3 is TGTGCCAGCAGTGATTCCCGGACAGGGGGGGAGACCCAGTACTTC. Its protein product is CASSDSRTGGETQYF.

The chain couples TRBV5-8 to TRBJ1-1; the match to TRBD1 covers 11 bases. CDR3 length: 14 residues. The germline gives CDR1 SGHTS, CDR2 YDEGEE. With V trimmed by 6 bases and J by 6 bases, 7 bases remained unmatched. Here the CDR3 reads CASTSGQGVAEAFF. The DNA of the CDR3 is TGTGCCAGCACCTCGGGACAGGGGGTGGCTGAAGCTTTCTTT.

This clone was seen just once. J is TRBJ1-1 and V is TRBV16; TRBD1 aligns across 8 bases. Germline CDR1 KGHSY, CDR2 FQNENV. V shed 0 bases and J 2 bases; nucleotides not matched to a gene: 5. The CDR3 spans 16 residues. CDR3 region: CASSQSITGGNTEAFF. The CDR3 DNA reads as TGTGCCAGCAGCCAATCGATAACAGGGGGAAACACTGAAGCTTTCTTT. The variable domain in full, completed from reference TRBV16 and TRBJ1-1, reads GEEVAQTPKHLVRGEGQKAKLYCAPIKGHSYVFWYQQVLKNEFKFLISFQNENVFDETGMPKERFSAKCLPNSPCSLEIQATKLEDSAVYFCASSQSITGGNTEAFFGQGTRLTVV.